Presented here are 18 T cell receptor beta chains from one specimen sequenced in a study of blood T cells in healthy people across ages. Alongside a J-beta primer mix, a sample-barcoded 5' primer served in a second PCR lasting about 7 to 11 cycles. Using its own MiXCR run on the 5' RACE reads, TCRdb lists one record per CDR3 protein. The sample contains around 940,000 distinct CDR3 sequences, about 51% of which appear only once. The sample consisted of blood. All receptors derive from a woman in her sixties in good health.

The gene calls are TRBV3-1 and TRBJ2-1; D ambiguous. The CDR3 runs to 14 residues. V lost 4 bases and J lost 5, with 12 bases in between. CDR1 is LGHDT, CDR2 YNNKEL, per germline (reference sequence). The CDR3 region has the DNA TGTGCCAGCAGCCCCGTGGTGGGTCACAATGAGCAGTTCTTC. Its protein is CASSPVVGHNEQFF.

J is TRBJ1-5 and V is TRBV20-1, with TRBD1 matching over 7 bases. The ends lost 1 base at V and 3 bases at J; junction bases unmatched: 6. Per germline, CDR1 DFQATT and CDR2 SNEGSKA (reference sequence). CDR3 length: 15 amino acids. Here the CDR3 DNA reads TGCAGTGCTAGAGTCCCGACAGGGACCAATCAGCCCCAGCATTTT. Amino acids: CSARVPTGTNQPQHF.

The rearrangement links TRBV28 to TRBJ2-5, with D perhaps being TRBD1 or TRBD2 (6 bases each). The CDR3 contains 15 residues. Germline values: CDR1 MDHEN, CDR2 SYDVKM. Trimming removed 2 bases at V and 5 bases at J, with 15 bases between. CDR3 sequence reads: CASSLTTGRWETQYF. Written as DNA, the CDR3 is TGTGCCAGCAGTTTAACTACAGGGAGGTGGGAGACCCAGTACTTC.

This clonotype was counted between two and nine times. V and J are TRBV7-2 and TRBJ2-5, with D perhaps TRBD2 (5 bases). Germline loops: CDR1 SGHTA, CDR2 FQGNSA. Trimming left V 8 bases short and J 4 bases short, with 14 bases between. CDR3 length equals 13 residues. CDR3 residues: CASARGSGETQYF. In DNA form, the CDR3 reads TGTGCCAGCGCTCGGGGATCGGGAGAGACCCAGTACTTC.

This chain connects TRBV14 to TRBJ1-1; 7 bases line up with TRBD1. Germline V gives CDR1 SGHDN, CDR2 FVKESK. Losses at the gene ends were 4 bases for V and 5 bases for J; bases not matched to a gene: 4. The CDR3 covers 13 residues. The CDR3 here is CASSLTGPTEAFF. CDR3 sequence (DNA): TGTGCCAGCAGCCTGACAGGGCCGACTGAAGCTTTCTTT.

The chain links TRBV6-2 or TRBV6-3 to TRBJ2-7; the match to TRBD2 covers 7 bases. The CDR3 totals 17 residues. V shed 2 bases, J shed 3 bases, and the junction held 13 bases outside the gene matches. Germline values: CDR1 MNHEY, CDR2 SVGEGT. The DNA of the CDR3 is TGTGCCAGCAGTTACCCGACGGCGGGAGCCATCCGCTACGAGCAGTACTTC. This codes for CASSYPTAGAIRYEQYF.

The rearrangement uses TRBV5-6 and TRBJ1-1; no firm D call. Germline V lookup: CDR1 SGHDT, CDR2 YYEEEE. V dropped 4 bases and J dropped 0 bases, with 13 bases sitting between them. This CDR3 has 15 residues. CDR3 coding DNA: TGTGCCAGCAGCATTGGGCGGACCATGAACACTGAAGCTTTCTTT. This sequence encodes CASSIGRTMNTEAFF. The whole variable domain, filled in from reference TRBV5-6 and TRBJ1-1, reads DAGVTQSPTHLIKTRGQQVTLRCSPKSGHDTVSWYQQALGQGPQFIFQYYEEEERQRGNFPDRFSGHQFPNYSSELNVNALLLGDSALYLCASSIGRTMNTEAFFGQGTRLTVV.

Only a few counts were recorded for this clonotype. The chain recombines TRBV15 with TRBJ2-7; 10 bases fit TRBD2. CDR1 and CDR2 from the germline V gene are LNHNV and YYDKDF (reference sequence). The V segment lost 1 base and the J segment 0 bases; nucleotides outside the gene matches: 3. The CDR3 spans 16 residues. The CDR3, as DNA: TGTGCCACCAGCAGAGGACTAGCGGGTGACTCCTACGAGCAGTACTTC. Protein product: CATSRGLAGDSYEQYF.

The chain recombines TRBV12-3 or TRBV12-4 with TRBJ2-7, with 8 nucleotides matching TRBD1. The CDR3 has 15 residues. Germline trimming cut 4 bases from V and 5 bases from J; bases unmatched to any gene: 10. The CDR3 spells CASSSWDRQMDEQYF. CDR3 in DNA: TGTGCCAGCAGTTCGTGGGACAGGCAAATGGACGAGCAGTACTTC.

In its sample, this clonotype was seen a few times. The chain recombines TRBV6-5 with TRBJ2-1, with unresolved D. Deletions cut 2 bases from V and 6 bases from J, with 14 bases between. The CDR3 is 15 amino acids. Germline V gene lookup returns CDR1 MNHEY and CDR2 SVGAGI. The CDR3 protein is CASSYMGSGVNEQFF. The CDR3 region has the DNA TGTGCCAGCAGTTACATGGGAAGTGGGGTCAATGAGCAGTTCTTC.

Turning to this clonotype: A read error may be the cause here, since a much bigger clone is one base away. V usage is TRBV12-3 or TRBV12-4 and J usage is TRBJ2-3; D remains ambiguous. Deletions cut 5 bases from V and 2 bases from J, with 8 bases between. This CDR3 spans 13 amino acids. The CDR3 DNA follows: TGTGCCAGCAGTCCGGACCCCACAGATACGCAGTATTTT. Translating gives CASSPDPTDTQYF.

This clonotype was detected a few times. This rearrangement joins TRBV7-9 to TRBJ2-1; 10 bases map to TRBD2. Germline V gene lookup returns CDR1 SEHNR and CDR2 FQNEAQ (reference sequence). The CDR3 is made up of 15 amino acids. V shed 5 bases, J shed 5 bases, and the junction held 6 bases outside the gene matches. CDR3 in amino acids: CASSILAGLHNEQFF. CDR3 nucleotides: TGTGCCAGCAGCATACTAGCGGGACTACACAATGAGCAGTTCTTC.

The CDR3 protein is CSATTGTKNIQYF. CDR3 DNA: TGCAGTGCAACGACAGGGACCAAAAACATTCAGTACTTC. The chain employs TRBV20-1 and TRBJ2-4; TRBD1 matches at 7 bases. This CDR3 contains 13 residues. Unmatched junction bases numbered 4, after V lost 6 bases and J lost 2 bases. Germline lookup yields CDR1 DFQATT and CDR2 SNEGSKA (reference sequence).

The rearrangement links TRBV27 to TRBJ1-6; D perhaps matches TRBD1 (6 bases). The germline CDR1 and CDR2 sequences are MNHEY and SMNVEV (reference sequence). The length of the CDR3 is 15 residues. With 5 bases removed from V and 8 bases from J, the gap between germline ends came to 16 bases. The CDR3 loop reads CASSKKGGWDSPLHF. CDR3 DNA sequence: TGTGCCAGCAGTAAGAAGGGGGGCTGGGATTCACCCCTCCACTTT.

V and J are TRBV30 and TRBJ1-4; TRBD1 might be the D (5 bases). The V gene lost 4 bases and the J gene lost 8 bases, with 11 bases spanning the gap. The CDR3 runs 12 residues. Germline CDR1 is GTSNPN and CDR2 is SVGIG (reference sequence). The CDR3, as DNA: TGTGCCTGGACTCGGGGGAGGGAAAAACTGTTTTTT. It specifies CAWTRGREKLFF. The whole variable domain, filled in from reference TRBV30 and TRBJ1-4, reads SQTIHQWPATLVQPVGSPLSLECTVEGTSNPNLYWYRQAAGRGLQLLFYSVGIGQISSEVPQNLSASRPQDRQFILSSKKLLLSDSGFYLCAWTRGREKLFFGSGTQLSVL.

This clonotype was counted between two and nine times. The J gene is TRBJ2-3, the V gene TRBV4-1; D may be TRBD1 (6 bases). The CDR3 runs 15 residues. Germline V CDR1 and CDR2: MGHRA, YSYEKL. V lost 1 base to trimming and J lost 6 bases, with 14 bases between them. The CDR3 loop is CASSQVYRVGDTQYF. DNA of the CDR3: TGCGCCAGCAGCCAAGTATACAGGGTCGGCGATACGCAGTATTTT.

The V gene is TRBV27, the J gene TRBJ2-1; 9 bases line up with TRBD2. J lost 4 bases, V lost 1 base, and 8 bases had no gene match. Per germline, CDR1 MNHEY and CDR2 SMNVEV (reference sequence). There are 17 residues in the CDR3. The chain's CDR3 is CASSLYGSGSIYNEQFF. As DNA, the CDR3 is TGTGCCAGCAGTTTATATGGTAGCGGGAGTATTTACAATGAGCAGTTCTTC.

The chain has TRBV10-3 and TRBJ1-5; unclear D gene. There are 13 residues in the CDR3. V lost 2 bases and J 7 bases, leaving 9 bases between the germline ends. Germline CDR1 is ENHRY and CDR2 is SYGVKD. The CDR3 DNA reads TGTGCCATCAGTGAGGACGGTGGACAGCCCCAGCATTTT. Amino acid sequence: CAISEDGGQPQHF.